These 32 T cell receptor beta chains originate from one sample sequenced in a study of regulatory T cells in long-lasting Graves disease. Relying on iRepertoire HTBI primers and Arm-PCR of CDR3 regions, the team built TCR beta libraries. From the multiplex PCR reads, TCRdb called clonotypes with MiXCR, one entry per CDR3 protein. In the table there are a few hundred thousand distinct CDR3 sequences, roughly 22% of which are singletons. Time point reported: persistent/refractory GD, antithyroid drugs over 5 years with positive TRAb. Preparation of the TCR library used RNA extracted from PBMCs. Sequencing was performed on peripheral blood mononuclear cells (PBMCs), taken when the disease was refractory, from a patient treated with antithyroid drugs. These receptors originate from a female donor with Graves disease.

This chain joins TRBV28 and TRBJ1-3; D not certain. The V end was cut by 6 bases, the J end by 3 bases, with 9 bases between. Germline V gene data show CDR1 as MDHEN and CDR2 as SYDVKM. The CDR3 totals 13 residues. CDR3 in DNA: TGTGCCAGCAGCGCCGCAAATGGAAACACCATATATTTT. Residues: CASSAANGNTIYF.

V gene TRBV5-1 combines with J gene TRBJ2-7; 7 nucleotides match TRBD1. The germline V gene has CDR1 SGHRS and CDR2 YFSETQ. The V segment lost 0 bases and the J segment 2 bases; nucleotides outside the gene matches: 5. The CDR3 runs to 15 residues. The CDR3 sequence: CASSLEGTAPYEQYF. In nucleotides, the CDR3 is TGCGCCAGCAGCTTGGAGGGGACAGCTCCCTACGAGCAGTACTTC.

This clonotype was found many times. The chain recombines TRBV28 with TRBJ1-3, with no clear D. The CDR3 has 11 residues. V dropped 10 bases and J dropped 9 bases, with 13 bases sitting between them. Germline V gene sequence: CDR1 MDHEN, CDR2 SYDVKM. CDR3 bases: TGTGCCACCGGCTCGGCGAGCACCATATATTTT. It yields the protein CATGSASTIYF. Combining the CDR3 with reference TRBV28 and TRBJ1-3 gives the whole variable domain DVKVTQSSRYLVKRTGEKVFLECVQDMDHENMFWYRQDPGLGLRLIYFSYDVKMKEKGDIPEGYSVSREKKERFSLILESASTNQTSMYLCATGSASTIYFGEGSWLTVV.

The chain carries TRBV3-1 and TRBJ1-2; 9 bases are a match to TRBD1. With V trimmed by 6 bases and J by 6 bases, 11 bases remained unmatched. The CDR3 has 15 amino acids. Germline CDR1 and CDR2: LGHDT and YNNKEL (reference sequence). The CDR3 loop is CASRPNTGGGHGYTF. The CDR3 coding sequence is TGTGCCAGCAGACCTAACACAGGGGGCGGACATGGCTACACCTTC. Supplemented by reference TRBV3-1 and TRBJ1-2, the full variable domain reads DTAVSQTPKYLVTQMGNDKSIKCEQNLGHDTMYWYKQDSKKFLKIMFSYNNKELIINETVPNRFSPKSPDKAHLNLHINSLELGDSAVYFCASRPNTGGGHGYTFGSGTRLTVV.

This clonotype appeared many times. The chain is built from TRBV12-3 or TRBV12-4 and TRBJ1-1; no firm D call. The CDR3 contains 14 residues. V lost 7 bases and J 1 base, leaving 13 bases between the germline ends. The CDR3 region has the DNA TGTGCCAGCACTCTGGAACGGGGGAACACTGAAGCTTTCTTT. It is translated as CASTLERGNTEAFF.

This clonotype was found many times. V usage is TRBV20-1 and J usage is TRBJ1-6; D gene uncertain. CDR1 and CDR2 from the germline V gene are DFQATT and SNEGSKA (reference sequence). The CDR3 runs 15 residues. The V end was cut by 3 bases, the J end by 9 bases, with 18 bases between. The CDR3 nucleotides read TGCAGTGCTAGTACAGACCGGGCCGGATTTTCACCCCTCCACTTT. Protein sequence: CSASTDRAGFSPLHF.

On this clonotype: With a much larger clone just one base away, this may be a read error. V gene TRBV28 combines with J gene TRBJ2-5; 7 nucleotides line up with TRBD2. The J call may be incorrect, as the DNA end agrees better with TRBJ2-7. The CDR3 runs to 14 residues. The germline V gene encodes CDR1 MDHEN and CDR2 SYDVKM. The chain's CDR3 is CASSPPGAGDEQYF. The CDR3 DNA sequence: TGTGCCAGCAGTCCTCCCGGGGCGGGGGACGAGCAGTACTTC.

The gene calls are TRBV12-5 and TRBJ1-6; no clear D. Germline assignment: CDR1 LGHNT and CDR2 FRNRAP. The CDR3 contains 12 residues. The germline V and J ends were trimmed by 5 bases and 8 bases, with 7 bases remaining between them. CDR3 sequence (DNA): TGTGCTAGTGGTCTTGCGGATTCACCCCTCCACTTT. Protein sequence: CASGLADSPLHF.

The chain joins TRBV30 to TRBJ1-1; D remains unclear. The CDR3 spans 14 residues. The V end was cut by 3 bases, the J end by 0 bases, with 11 bases between. The germline CDR1 and CDR2 sequences are GTSNPN and SVGIG (reference sequence). The CDR3 sequence is CAWSPGRVNTEAFF. The DNA for the CDR3 is TGTGCCTGGAGCCCCGGGAGGGTGAACACTGAAGCTTTCTTT.

The chain has TRBV29-1 and TRBJ2-7, with 12 nucleotides matching TRBD1. CDR3 length equals 14 residues. V shed 5 bases, J shed 6 bases, and the junction held 8 bases outside the gene matches. Germline V gene data show CDR1 as SQVTM and CDR2 as ANQGSEA. CDR3 DNA sequence: TGCAGCGTTACAGGGACAGGGGGCGTTTTCGAGCAGTACTTC. The encoded protein is CSVTGTGGVFEQYF.

V usage is TRBV30 and J usage is TRBJ1-5, with 8 bases fitting TRBD1. Germline CDR1 and CDR2: GTSNPN and SVGIG (reference sequence). The CDR3 has 15 amino acids. V lost 4 bases and J lost 2; bases outside the gene matches: 7. DNA of the CDR3: TGTGCCTGGACGGGCGGACAGGGCGGCAATCAGCCCCAGCATTTT. As protein: CAWTGGQGGNQPQHF.

The chain couples TRBV5-6 to TRBJ1-2; TRBD1 aligns across 7 bases. Germline CDR1 SGHDT, CDR2 YYEEEE. Germline trimming cut 4 bases from V and 4 bases from J; bases unmatched to any gene: 7. The CDR3 is 14 amino acids. CDR3 residues: CASSQLTGAYGYTF. CDR3 coding DNA: TGTGCCAGCAGCCAGCTTACAGGGGCCTATGGCTACACCTTC.

This chain joins TRBV20-1 and TRBJ1-5; D perhaps matches TRBD1 (6 bases). The germline V gene has CDR1 DFQATT and CDR2 SNEGSKA (reference sequence). The germline V and J ends were trimmed by 3 bases and 4 bases, with 13 bases remaining between them. The CDR3 runs 14 residues. CDR3 protein: CSASPTGPNQPQHF. CDR3 nucleotide sequence: TGCAGTGCTAGTCCCACAGGGCCAAATCAGCCCCAGCATTTT.

This clonotype was detected a few times. The gene calls are TRBV20-1 and TRBJ2-5; 8 nucleotides line up with TRBD2. Losses at the gene ends were 0 bases for V and 4 bases for J; bases not matched to a gene: 7. CDR3 size: 15 residues. Per the germline V gene, CDR1 is DFQATT and CDR2 is SNEGSKA (reference sequence). The CDR3: CSARETGGPAETQYF. The DNA of the CDR3 is TGCAGTGCTAGAGAGACGGGGGGGCCGGCAGAGACCCAGTACTTC.

The chain combines TRBV13 with TRBJ2-7; 9 bases match TRBD2. Trimming cost V 7 bases and J 5 bases; bases outside gene matches: 9. This CDR3 spans 14 amino acids. Germline-derived CDR1 and CDR2 are PRHDT and FYEKMQ (reference sequence). The chain's CDR3 is CASIRAGGPHEQYF. The CDR3 coding sequence is TGTGCCAGCATTAGGGCGGGAGGGCCCCACGAGCAGTACTTC. The whole variable domain, remainder taken from reference TRBV13 and TRBJ2-7, is AAGVIQSPRHLIKEKRETATLKCYPIPRHDTVYWYQQGPGQDPQFLISFYEKMQSDKGSIPDRFSAQQFSDYHSELNMSSLELGDSALYFCASIRAGGPHEQYFGPGTRLTVT.

This clonotype has ten or more counts. This chain links TRBV25-1 with TRBJ2-5; TRBD1 might be the D (5 bases). Germline V gene sequence: CDR1 MGHDK, CDR2 SYGVNS. V was trimmed by 8 bases and J by 4 bases, leaving 26 bases between them. This CDR3 has 17 amino acids. This chain's CDR3 is CASRAQGFTGSIETQYF. CDR3 nucleotides: TGTGCCAGCCGAGCTCAGGGTTTCACAGGATCGATAGAGACCCAGTACTTC.

The chain couples TRBV6-2 or TRBV6-3 to TRBJ2-7; a weak D match, TRBD2 (5 bases). The CDR3 covers 13 residues. In germline, CDR1 is MNHEY, CDR2 SVGEGT. Trimming left V 0 bases short and J 6 bases short, with 9 bases between. CDR3 coding DNA: TGTGCCAGCAGTTACTCGTTACTAGGCGAGCAGTACTTC. It is translated as CASSYSLLGEQYF.

This clonotype appeared a few times. The gene calls are TRBV28 and TRBJ1-4; 7 bases map to TRBD1. V lost 4 bases, J lost 7 bases, and 9 bases stayed unmatched. Germline assignment: CDR1 MDHEN and CDR2 SYDVKM. The length of the CDR3 is 15 residues. This chain's CDR3 is CASSSPQGDGEKLFF. DNA of the CDR3: TGTGCCAGCAGTTCCCCGCAGGGGGACGGTGAAAAACTGTTTTTT. The whole variable domain, remainder taken from reference TRBV28 and TRBJ1-4, is DVKVTQSSRYLVKRTGEKVFLECVQDMDHENMFWYRQDPGLGLRLIYFSYDVKMKEKGDIPEGYSVSREKKERFSLILESASTNQTSMYLCASSSPQGDGEKLFFGSGTQLSVL.

The chain recombines TRBV5-6 with TRBJ1-2; D call uncertain. There are 12 residues in the CDR3. V gave up 4 bases and J gave up 1 base, with 5 bases separating them. Germline CDR1 reads SGHDT; CDR2 reads YYEEEE. CDR3 bases: TGTGCCAGCAGCCAGTATAACTATGGCTACACCTTC. Translated, it gives CASSQYNYGYTF.

This clonotype was seen ten or more times. The chain employs TRBV5-1 and TRBJ1-1; 8 bases align to TRBD1. The CDR3 has 17 amino acids. CDR1 is SGHRS and CDR2 is YFSETQ in the germline V gene. The V gene end was trimmed by 1 base and the J gene end by 6 bases; junction bases not matched to a gene: 14. CDR3 DNA sequence: TGCGCCAGCAGCTTGTCCGGACAGGGCTTGAGTGGCGCTGAAGCTTTCTTT. Amino acids: CASSLSGQGLSGAEAFF.

There are many counts of this clonotype. The V gene is TRBV28, the J gene TRBJ2-5; D remains unclear. Germline V CDR1 and CDR2: MDHEN, SYDVKM. There are 11 residues in the CDR3. V dropped 6 bases and J dropped 3 bases, with 5 bases sitting between them. The CDR3 spells CASREEETQYF. For the CDR3, the DNA is TGTGCCAGCAGGGAAGAAGAGACCCAGTACTTC. The variable domain in full, with the rest retrieved from reference TRBV28 and TRBJ2-5, is DVKVTQSSRYLVKRTGEKVFLECVQDMDHENMFWYRQDPGLGLRLIYFSYDVKMKEKGDIPEGYSVSREKKERFSLILESASTNQTSMYLCASREEETQYFGPGTRLLVL.

This clonotype appeared a few times. The genes are TRBV19 and TRBJ2-1; 8 positions match TRBD2. V shed 7 bases and J 0 bases; nucleotides not matched to a gene: 8. Germline V gene data show CDR1 as LNHDA and CDR2 as SQIVND (reference sequence). This CDR3 has 16 amino acids. In nucleotides, the CDR3 is TGTGCCAGTACTTTAAGGGCGGGAGGCTCCTACAATGAGCAGTTCTTC. This encodes CASTLRAGGSYNEQFF.

The chain is built from TRBV7-3 and TRBJ2-2; D is ambiguous. Germline CDR1 and CDR2: SGHTA and FQGTGA. CDR3 size: 18 residues. V was shortened by 5 bases and J by 1 base, with 20 bases between the two germline ends. The CDR3 DNA follows: TGTGCCAGCAGCCTTGACCTGGTGAGGCGGAGGAACACCGGGGAGCTGTTTTTT. It translates to CASSLDLVRRRNTGELFF.

The J gene is TRBJ1-6, the V gene TRBV2, with 7 bases matching TRBD1. The CDR3 is made up of 13 amino acids. Germline CDR1 is SNHLY and CDR2 is FYNNEI. Trimming took 8 bases from V and 6 from J; bases not matched to a gene: 4. In nucleotides, the CDR3 is TGTGCCAGCGCGCGGGACAGTAATTCACCCCTCCACTTT. Translation: CASARDSNSPLHF. Using reference TRBV2 and TRBJ1-6 for the parts outside the CDR3, the full variable domain is EPEVTQTPSHQVTQMGQEVILRCVPISNHLYFYWYRQILGQKVEFLVSFYNNEISEKSEIFDDQFSVERPDGSNFTLKIRSTKLEDSAMYFCASARDSNSPLHFGNGTRLTVT.

This clonotype was observed many times. The rearrangement uses TRBV11-2 and TRBJ2-7; perhaps TRBD2 as D (6 bases). Germline V gene lookup returns CDR1 SGHAT and CDR2 FQNNGV. The CDR3 consists of 15 residues. Trimming stripped 3 bases from V and 2 bases from J, with 14 bases between. Written as DNA, the CDR3 is TGTGCCAGCAGCTTGGGAGGACTAAACACCTACGAGCAGTACTTC. It yields the protein CASSLGGLNTYEQYF.

This clonotype occurred a few times. The chain joins TRBV5-6 to TRBJ2-7; 8 nucleotides line up with TRBD2. Germline CDR1 is SGHDT and CDR2 is YYEEEE. Trimming cost V 3 bases and J 0 bases; bases outside gene matches: 8. This CDR3 has 16 residues. Written as DNA, the CDR3 is TGTGCCAGCAGCTCCCGGTCCGGGACTAGCTCCTACGAGCAGTACTTC. Its translation: CASSSRSGTSSYEQYF.

With regard to this clonotype: A much larger clone is a single base away; this may be a read error. The V call is TRBV24-1, the J call TRBJ2-7, with no clear D. V was pared by 2 bases and J by 5 bases, with 3 bases between. Germline assignment: CDR1 KGHDR and CDR2 SFDVKD. This CDR3 spans 11 amino acids. The CDR3, as DNA: TGTGCCACCAGTGATTCTCACGAGCAGTACTTC. Its protein product is CATSDSHEQYF.

This clonotype was observed many times. V gene TRBV28 combines with J gene TRBJ1-2, with 9 bases identical to TRBD1. V shed 6 bases, J shed 4 bases, and the junction held 12 bases outside the gene matches. The germline gives CDR1 MDHEN, CDR2 SYDVKM. This CDR3 comprises 16 residues. CDR3 residues: CASSPRDREVAYGYTF. Written as DNA, the CDR3 is TGTGCCAGCAGCCCAAGGGACAGGGAAGTAGCCTATGGCTACACCTTC.

This clonotype has at least ten counts. The chain joins TRBV28 to TRBJ1-2; 11 bases match TRBD1. From germline, CDR1 is MDHEN and CDR2 SYDVKM. With V trimmed by 3 bases and J by 2 bases, 2 bases remained unmatched. The CDR3 length is 15 residues. As DNA, the CDR3 is TGTGCCAGCAGTTTGGGACAGGGGGGCAACTATGGCTACACCTTC. Translated: CASSLGQGGNYGYTF.

This clonotype showed up many times. The chain carries TRBV28 and TRBJ2-7; weak D call: TRBD2 (5 bases). CDR3 length: 14 residues. Trimming removed 5 bases at V and 5 bases at J, with 16 bases between. The germline V gene encodes CDR1 MDHEN and CDR2 SYDVKM. As DNA, the CDR3 is TGTGCCAGCAGTCGGGCCACTAGGGCTGACGAGCAGTACTTC. Protein: CASSRATRADEQYF.

This clonotype has a count of ten or more. This chain joins TRBV7-9 and TRBJ2-7, with D tentatively TRBD1 (6 bases). Germline CDR1 SEHNR, CDR2 FQNEAQ (reference sequence). V lost 5 bases to trimming and J lost 4 bases, with 9 bases between them. The CDR3 runs 12 residues. This chain's CDR3 is CASSPTGYEQYF. For the CDR3, the DNA is TGTGCCAGCAGCCCGACAGGATACGAGCAGTACTTC. The whole variable domain, remainder taken from reference TRBV7-9 and TRBJ2-7, is DTGVSQNPRHKITKRGQNVTFRCDPISEHNRLYWYRQTLGQGPEFLTYFQNEAQLEKSRLLSDRFSAERPKGSFSTLEIQRTEQGDSAMYLCASSPTGYEQYFGPGTRLTVT.

This clonotype came up a few times. V usage is TRBV14 and J usage is TRBJ2-6; perhaps TRBD1 as D (5 bases). Between the trimmed V and J ends, which lost 5 bases and 0 bases, there was a span of 14 bases. Germline loops: CDR1 SGHDN, CDR2 FVKESK. The CDR3 runs to 17 residues. The CDR3 loop is CASSAKGLLSGANVLTF. The CDR3 DNA is TGTGCCAGCAGCGCCAAGGGGCTCCTCTCTGGGGCCAACGTCCTGACTTTC.